This T cell receptor beta chain was documented in a study of CD8+CD57+ T cells in acquired aplastic anemia. This clonotype was observed many times. Genomic DNA constituted the template upon which TCR beta VDJ and CDR3 profiling was performed. In TCRdb, the reads were re-called with MiXCR into one record per CDR3 protein. Altogether under 200,000 distinct CDR3 sequences are present, approximately 43% being singletons, with the ten largest covering approximately 1%. Trimming pared 0 bases from V and 2 bases from J, leaving 10 bases between. Germline V gives CDR1 MGHRA, CDR2 YSYEKL. The CDR3 extends over 15 amino acids.

This rearrangement joins TRBV4-1 to TRBJ1-2; unclear D gene. The sequence derives from a human donor in good health. Sequencing was done on a sample of sorted CD4+, CD8+, or CD8+CD57+ T cells (not recorded which) from PBMCs. The CDR3 sequence: CASSQDVKANYGYTF. CDR3 nucleotides: TGCGCCAGCAGCCAAGATGTGAAGGCGAACTATGGCTACACCTTC.